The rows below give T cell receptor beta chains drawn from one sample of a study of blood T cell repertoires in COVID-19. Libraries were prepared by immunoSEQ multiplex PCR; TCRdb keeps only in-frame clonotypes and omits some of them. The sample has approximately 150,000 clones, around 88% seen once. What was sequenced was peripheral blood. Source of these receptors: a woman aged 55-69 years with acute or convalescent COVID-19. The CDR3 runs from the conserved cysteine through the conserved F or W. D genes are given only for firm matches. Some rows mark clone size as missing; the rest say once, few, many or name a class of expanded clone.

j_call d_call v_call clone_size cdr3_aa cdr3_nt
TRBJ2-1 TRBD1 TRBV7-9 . CASSPRGGLINNEQFF TGTGCCAGCAGCCCCCGAGGGGGCCTAATTAACAATGAGCAGTTCTTC
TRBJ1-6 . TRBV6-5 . CASRQENNSPLHF TGTGCCAGTAGACAGGAGAATAATTCACCCCTCCACTTT
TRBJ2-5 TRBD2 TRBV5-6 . CASSLKAGGETQYF TGTGCCAGCAGCTTGAAGGCGGGGGGAGAGACCCAGTACTTC
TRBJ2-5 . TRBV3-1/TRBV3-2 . CASSQDQGPPGETQYF TGTGCCAGCAGCCAAGATCAGGGTCCCCCGGGAGAGACCCAGTACTTC
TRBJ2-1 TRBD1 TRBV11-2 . CASSLAFGTGTGVGEQFF TGTGCCAGCAGCTTAGCTTTCGGGACAGGAACGGGTGTCGGTGAGCAGTTCTTC
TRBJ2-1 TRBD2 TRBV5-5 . CASRVDLAGGPRNEQFF TGTGCCAGCAGGGTCGACCTAGCGGGGGGGCCGAGGAATGAGCAGTTCTTC
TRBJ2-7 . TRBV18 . CASSSRTSSSYEQYF TGTGCCAGCTCGTCGCGAACTTCGAGCTCCTACGAGCAGTACTTC
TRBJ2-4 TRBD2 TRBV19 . CASSPGGDIQYF TGTGCCAGTAGCCCGGGAGGGGACATTCAGTACTTC
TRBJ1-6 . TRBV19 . CASSIATDSPLHF TGTGCCAGTAGTATAGCTACTGATTCACCCCTCCACTTT
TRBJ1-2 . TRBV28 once CASSFNGASYGYTF TGTGCCAGCAGTTTTAATGGGGCATCCTATGGCTACACCTTC
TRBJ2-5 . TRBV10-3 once CAISRGETQYF TGTGCCATCTCTAGGGGAGAGACCCAGTACTTC
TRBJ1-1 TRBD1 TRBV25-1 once CASARTGGGWGAFF TGTGCCAGCGCTAGGACAGGGGGAGGGTGGGGAGCTTTCTTT
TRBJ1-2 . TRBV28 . CASSLQQWRNYGYTF TGTGCCAGCAGTTTGCAGCAGTGGAGGAACTATGGCTACACCTTC
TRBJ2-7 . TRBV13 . CASSLDRKRHEQYF TGTGCCAGCAGCCTCGACAGGAAACGCCACGAGCAGTACTTC
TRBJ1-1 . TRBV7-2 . CASSSAGVVDRTRAFF TGTGCCAGCAGCTCGGCAGGAGTTGTGGACAGAACCCGAGCTTTCTTT
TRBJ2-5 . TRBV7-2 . CASSPGGALGAQYF TGTGCCAGCAGCCCTGGGGGGGCCCTGGGGGCCCAGTACTTC
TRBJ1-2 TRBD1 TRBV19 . CASSGQGGFFNYGYTF TGTGCCAGTAGTGGACAGGGAGGGTTTTTCAACTATGGCTACACCTTC
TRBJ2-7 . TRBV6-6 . CASSRDKSLLQRAYEQYF TGTGCCAGCAGTCGGGACAAGTCTCTTCTACAAAGGGCCTACGAGCAGTACTTC
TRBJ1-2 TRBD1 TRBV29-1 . CSENTRTGDHGYTF TGCAGCGAGAATACGAGAACAGGGGATCATGGCTACACCTTC
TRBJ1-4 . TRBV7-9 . CASSLRENEKLFF TGTGCCAGCAGCCTCAGGGAAAATGAAAAACTGTTTTTT
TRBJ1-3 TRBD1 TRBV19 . CASSRGKGTGSGNTIYF TGTGCCAGTAGCAGGGGTAAAGGGACAGGGAGTGGAAACACCATATATTTT
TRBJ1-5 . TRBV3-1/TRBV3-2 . CASSPSYPRGQPQHF TGTGCCAGCAGCCCCTCCTACCCTCGAGGGCAGCCCCAGCATTTT
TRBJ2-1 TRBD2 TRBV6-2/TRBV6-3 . CASSKRLAGNNEQFF TGTGCCAGCAGCAAAAGACTAGCGGGAAACAATGAGCAGTTCTTC
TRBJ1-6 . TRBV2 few CASNLQGAGAPLHF TGTGCCAGCAATCTACAGGGAGCTGGTGCACCCCTCCACTTT
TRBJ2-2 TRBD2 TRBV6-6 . CASSFERGVNTGELFF TGTGCCAGCAGTTTCGAGCGGGGGGTGAACACCGGGGAGCTGTTTTTT
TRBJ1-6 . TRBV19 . CASSINFSGNSPLHF TGTGCCAGTAGTATAAACTTCTCAGGGAATTCACCCCTCCACTTT
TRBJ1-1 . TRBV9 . CASSVYPRVELNTEAFF TGTGCCAGCAGCGTATATCCACGGGTCGAACTGAACACTGAAGCTTTCTTT
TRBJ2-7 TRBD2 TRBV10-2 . CASTERAGGSYEQYF TGCGCCAGCACCGAAAGGGCGGGGGGATCCTACGAGCAGTACTTC
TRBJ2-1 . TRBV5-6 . CASSLAGQGEDEQFF TGTGCCAGCAGCTTGGCCGGGCAGGGGGAGGATGAGCAGTTCTTC